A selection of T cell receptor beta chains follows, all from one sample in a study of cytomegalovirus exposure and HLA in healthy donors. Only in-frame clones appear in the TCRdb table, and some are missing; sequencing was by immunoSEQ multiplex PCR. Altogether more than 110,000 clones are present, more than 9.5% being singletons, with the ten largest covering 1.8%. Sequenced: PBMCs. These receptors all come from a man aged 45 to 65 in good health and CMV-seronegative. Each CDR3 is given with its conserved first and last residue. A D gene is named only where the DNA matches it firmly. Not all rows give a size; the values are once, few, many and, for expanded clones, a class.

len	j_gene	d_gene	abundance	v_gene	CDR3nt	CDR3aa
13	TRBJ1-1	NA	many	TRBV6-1	TGTGCCAGCAGTGGCCGACACGACACTGAAGCTTTCTTT	CASSGRHDTEAFF
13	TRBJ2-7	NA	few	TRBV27	TGTGCCAGCAGTAGGGACTTGTCTCGCGAGCAGTACTTC	CASSRDLSREQYF
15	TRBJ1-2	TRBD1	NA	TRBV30	TGTGCCTGGAGTCGTGGACAGGGGTCCAACTATGGCTACACCTTC	CAWSRGQGSNYGYTF
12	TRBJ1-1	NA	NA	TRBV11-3	TGTGCCAGCAGCCTAACCGGGGGGGTAGCTTTCTTT	CASSLTGGVAFF
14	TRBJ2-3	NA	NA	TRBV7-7	TGTGCTAGCAGCCCGCAGGAGGGGACAGATACGCAGTATTTT	CASSPQEGTDTQYF
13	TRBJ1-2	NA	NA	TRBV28	TGTGCCAGCAGTTTACAGGGATCCTATGGCTACACCTTC	CASSLQGSYGYTF
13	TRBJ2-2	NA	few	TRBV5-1	TGCGCCAGCAGCTCTGACAGTATCGGGGAGCTGTTTTTT	CASSSDSIGELFF
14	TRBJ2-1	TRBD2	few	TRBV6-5	TGTGCCAGCAAACCTAGCGGGAGAACAAATGAGCAGTTCTTC	CASKPSGRTNEQFF
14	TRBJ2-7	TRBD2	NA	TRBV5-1	TGCGCCAGCAGCTTGGGGGGACTAGACTACGAGCAGTACTTC	CASSLGGLDYEQYF
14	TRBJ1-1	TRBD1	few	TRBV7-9	TGTGCCAGCAGCTTAAGGACAGGGGGGACTGAAGCTTTCTTT	CASSLRTGGTEAFF
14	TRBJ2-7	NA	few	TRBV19	TGTGCCAGTAGTATTCCAGGATTCTCCTACGAGCAGTACTTC	CASSIPGFSYEQYF
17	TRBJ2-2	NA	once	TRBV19	TGTGCCAGTAGTATAGGCGGAGGGGGCTTATTTTCGGGGGAGCTGTTTTTT	CASSIGGGGLFSGELFF
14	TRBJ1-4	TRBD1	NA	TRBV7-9	TGTGCCAGCAACCTACAGGGGGCAGGGGAAAAACTGTTTTTT	CASNLQGAGEKLFF
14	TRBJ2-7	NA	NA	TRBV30	TGTGCCTGGAGTGTACTCACGGGCTCCTACGAGCAGTACTTC	CAWSVLTGSYEQYF
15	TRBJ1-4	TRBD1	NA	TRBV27	TGTGCCAGCAGTTCCCAGACAGGGGTGAATGAAAAACTGTTTTTT	CASSSQTGVNEKLFF
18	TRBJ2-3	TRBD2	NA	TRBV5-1	TGCGCCAGCAGCTTGGGCGGACTAGCGGGGGGACTCACAGATACGCAGTATTTT	CASSLGGLAGGLTDTQYF
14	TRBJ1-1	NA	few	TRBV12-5	TGTGCTAGTGGTCCCAGAGACAGGCACACTGAAGCTTTCTTT	CASGPRDRHTEAFF